The clone carrying this TCR beta chain was observed a few times. Its antigen is unidentified. This specimen comes from a study of T-cell memory formation after mild COVID-19. About the study: Largely donor-specific TCR clusters were found. Study results and caveats: CD8+ contracting clones occupied EMRA, while CD4+ ones occupied mainly CM and EM.

This CDR3 has 15 residues. V was cut by 1 base and J by 0 bases, with 9 bases left in between. Germline V CDR1 and CDR2: LGHDT, YNNKEL (reference sequence). TCRdb analysed the 5' RACE reads with MiXCR anew, one entry per CDR3 protein. This table holds under 400,000 distinct CDR3 sequences, under 25% found once. The chain recombines TRBV3-1 with TRBJ1-2, with D hard to call. The sequence was obtained from an adult woman who had mild COVID-19 (a few samples of this study predate the infection). Cell type and time point are not known. The sequenced sample was PBMCs or a T cell subset sorted from them (not recorded which). This CDR3 is CASSQAAGANYGYTF. The CDR3 nucleotides read TGTGCCAGCAGCCAAGCGGCGGGAGCTAACTATGGCTACACCTTC.